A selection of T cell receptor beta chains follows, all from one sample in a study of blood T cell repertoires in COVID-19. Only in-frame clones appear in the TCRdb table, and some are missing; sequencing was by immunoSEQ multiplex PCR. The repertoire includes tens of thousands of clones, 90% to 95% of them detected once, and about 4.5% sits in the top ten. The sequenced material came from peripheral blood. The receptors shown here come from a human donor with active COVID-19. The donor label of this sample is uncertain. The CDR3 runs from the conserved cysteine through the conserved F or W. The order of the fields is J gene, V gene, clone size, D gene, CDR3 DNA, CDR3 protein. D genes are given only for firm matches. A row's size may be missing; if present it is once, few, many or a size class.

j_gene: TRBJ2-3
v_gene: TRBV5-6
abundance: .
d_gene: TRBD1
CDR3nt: TGTGCCAGCAGCTTGGTACAGGGGATCGGTTATTTT
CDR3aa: CASSLVQGIGYF

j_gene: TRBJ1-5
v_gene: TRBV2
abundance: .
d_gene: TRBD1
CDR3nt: TGTGCCAGCAGTGTTGGGACAGACAATCAGCCCCAGCATTTT
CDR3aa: CASSVGTDNQPQHF

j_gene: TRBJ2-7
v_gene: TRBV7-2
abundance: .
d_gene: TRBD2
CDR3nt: TGTGCCAGCAGCTTGTTACTTGGGGAGACTAGCGGGAGGGTCTACGAGCAGTACTTC
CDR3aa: CASSLLLGETSGRVYEQYF

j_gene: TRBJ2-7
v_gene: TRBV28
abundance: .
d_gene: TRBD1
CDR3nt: TGTGCCAGCAGCCTTGTAGGACAGGGGGCTTGGGAGCAGTACTTC
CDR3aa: CASSLVGQGAWEQYF

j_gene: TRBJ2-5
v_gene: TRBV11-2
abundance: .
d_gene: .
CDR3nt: TGTGCCAGCCGCCCCGGGGAAGAGACCCAGTACTTC
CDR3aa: CASRPGEETQYF

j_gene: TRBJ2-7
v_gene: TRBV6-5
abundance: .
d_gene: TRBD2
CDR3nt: TGTGCCAGCGGAGCGGGAGGCCCCCCGAACTACGAGCAGTACTTC
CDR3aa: CASGAGGPPNYEQYF

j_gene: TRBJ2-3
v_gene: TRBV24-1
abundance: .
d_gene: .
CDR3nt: TGTGCCACCAGTGGACTTTCTAGCACAGATACGCAGTATTTT
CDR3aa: CATSGLSSTDTQYF

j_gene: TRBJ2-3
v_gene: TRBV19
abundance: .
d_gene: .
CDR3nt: TGTGCCAGTAGTATAGATCATTGGGGGGGCTCAACTAGCACAGATACGCAGTATTTT
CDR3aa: CASSIDHWGGSTSTDTQYF

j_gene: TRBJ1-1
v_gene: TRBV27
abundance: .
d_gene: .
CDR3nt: TGTGCCAGCACCTCTCTATCCAGGGTTTTCTTT
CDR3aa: CASTSLSRVFF

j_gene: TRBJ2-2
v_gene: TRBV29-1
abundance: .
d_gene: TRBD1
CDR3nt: TGCAGCGTTCTTTCGACAGGGTCGGGCACCGGGGAGCTGTTTTTT
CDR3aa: CSVLSTGSGTGELFF

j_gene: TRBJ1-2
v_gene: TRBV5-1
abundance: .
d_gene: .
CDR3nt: TGCGCCAGCAGCTTGGGTTTATATGGCTACACCTTC
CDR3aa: CASSLGLYGYTF

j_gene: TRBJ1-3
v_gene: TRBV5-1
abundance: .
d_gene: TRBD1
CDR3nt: TGCGCCAGCAGCTGGGTCTCCGGGACAGGAGGAAACACCATATATTTT
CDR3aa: CASSWVSGTGGNTIYF

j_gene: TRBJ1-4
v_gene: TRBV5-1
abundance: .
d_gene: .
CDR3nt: TGCGCCAGCAGAGACCCAGGGACAACTAATGAAAAACTGTTTTTT
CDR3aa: CASRDPGTTNEKLFF

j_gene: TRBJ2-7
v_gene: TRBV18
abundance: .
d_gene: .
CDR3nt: TGTGCCAGCTCACCCACGACGGGGGACGAGCAGTACTTC
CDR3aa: CASSPTTGDEQYF

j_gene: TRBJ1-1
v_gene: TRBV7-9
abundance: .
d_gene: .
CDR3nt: TGTGCCAGCAGGGTTAGAAACACTGAAGCTTTCTTT
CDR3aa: CASRVRNTEAFF

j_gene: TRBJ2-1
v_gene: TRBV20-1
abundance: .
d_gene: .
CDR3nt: TGCAGTGCTAGTAATATTCGGGGTCGACGTGAGCAGTTCTTC
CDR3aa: CSASNIRGRREQFF

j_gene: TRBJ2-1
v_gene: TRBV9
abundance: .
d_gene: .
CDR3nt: TGTGCCAGCAGCTTGGGACACTTAAATGAGCAGTTCTTC
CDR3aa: CASSLGHLNEQFF

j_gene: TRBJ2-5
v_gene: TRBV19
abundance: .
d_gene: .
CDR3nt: TGTGCCAGTAGTTCGGGGGGCTCTACTCAAGAGACCCAGTACTTC
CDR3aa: CASSSGGSTQETQYF

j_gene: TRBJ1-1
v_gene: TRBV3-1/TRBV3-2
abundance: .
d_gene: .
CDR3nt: TGTGCCAGCAGCCTCAGGGTTAATGAAGCTTTCTTT
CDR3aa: CASSLRVNEAFF

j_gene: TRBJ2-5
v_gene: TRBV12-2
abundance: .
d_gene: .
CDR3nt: TGTGCAAGTCGCAAACCGACAGGCCCAGAGACCCAGTACTTC
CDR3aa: CASRKPTGPETQYF

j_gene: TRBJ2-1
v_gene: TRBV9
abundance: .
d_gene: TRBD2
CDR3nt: TGTGCCAGCAGCGTCGCGGGACTAGCGGGAGGTAGCTCCTACAATGAGCAGTTCTTC
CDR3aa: CASSVAGLAGGSSYNEQFF

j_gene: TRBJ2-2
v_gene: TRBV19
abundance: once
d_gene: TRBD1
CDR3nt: TGTGCCAGTAGTCCCGGGACAGGCCCCACCGGGGAGCTGTTTTTT
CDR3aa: CASSPGTGPTGELFF

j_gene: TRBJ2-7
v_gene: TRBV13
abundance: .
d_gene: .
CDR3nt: TGTGCCAGCTCACCCCGCGGCGGGTCGTCCTACGAGCAGTACTTC
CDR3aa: CASSPRGGSSYEQYF

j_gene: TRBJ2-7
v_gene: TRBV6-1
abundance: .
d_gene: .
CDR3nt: TGTGCCAGCAGTGATGGGGGGTTGGCCTACGAGCAGTACTTC
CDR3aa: CASSDGGLAYEQYF

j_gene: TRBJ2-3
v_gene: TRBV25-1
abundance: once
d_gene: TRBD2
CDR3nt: TGTGCCAGCGGGACTAGCGGGAGAAAGTCACCAGATACGCAGTATTTT
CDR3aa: CASGTSGRKSPDTQYF

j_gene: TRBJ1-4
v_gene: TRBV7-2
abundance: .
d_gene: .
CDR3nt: TGTGCCAGCAGCCTCGGACAGTATAATGAAAAACTGTTTTTT
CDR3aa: CASSLGQYNEKLFF

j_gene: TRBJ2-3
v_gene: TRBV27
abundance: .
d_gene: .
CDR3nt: TGTGCCAGCAGTCATACAGATACGCAGTATTTT
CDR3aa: CASSHTDTQYF

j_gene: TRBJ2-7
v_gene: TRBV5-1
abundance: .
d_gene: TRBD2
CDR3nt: TGCGCCAGCAGCTTGGAAGCGGGGCGCGAGCAGTACTTC
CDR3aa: CASSLEAGREQYF

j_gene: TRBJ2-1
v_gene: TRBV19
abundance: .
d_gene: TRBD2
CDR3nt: TGTGCCAGTAGTATATACCGCGGGGGGGCAACCACCGGTGAGCAGTTCTTC
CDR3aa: CASSIYRGGATTGEQFF

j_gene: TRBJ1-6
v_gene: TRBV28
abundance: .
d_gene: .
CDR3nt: TGTGCCAGCAAAACGGAGAGCTCCTATAATTCACCCCTCCACTTT
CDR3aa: CASKTESSYNSPLHF